What follows are 30 T cell receptor beta chains derived from one specimen sequenced in a study of blood T cell repertoires in COVID-19. Some clones are missing from TCRdb's copy, which holds only in-frame ones; the method was immunoSEQ multiplex PCR. The sample holds about 76,000 clones; roughly four fifths are singletons and the top ten take under 25%. Material for sequencing was peripheral blood. The receptors were sampled from a man aged 70-80 years with acute or convalescent COVID-19.

This clone was picked up one time. The rearrangement joins TRBV18 to TRBJ1-1; D is ambiguous. Germline CDR1 KGHSH, CDR2 LQKENI. Between the trimmed V and J ends, which lost 5 bases and 5 bases, there was a span of 9 bases. This CDR3 has 12 residues. CDR3 nucleotide sequence: TGTGCCAGCTCATCAGGAGGGACTGAAGCTTTCTTT. Its protein product is CASSSGGTEAFF.

J is TRBJ2-1 and V is TRBV10-3; the D gene is possibly TRBD2 (6 bases). The CDR3 covers 12 residues. Looked up from germline, CDR1 is ENHRY and CDR2 is SYGVKD. The ends were cut back, 5 bases at V and 6 bases at J, with 8 bases in the middle. CDR3 amino acids: CAISPEGNEQFF. The DNA for the CDR3 is TGTGCCATCAGTCCGGAGGGCAATGAGCAGTTCTTC.

V is TRBV19 and J is TRBJ1-3; maybe TRBD1 (5 bases). The CDR3 loop spans 15 amino acids. Trimming took 7 bases from V and 0 from J, leaving 13 bases between them. The germline CDR1 and CDR2 sequences are LNHDA and SQIVND (reference sequence). CDR3 DNA: TGTGCCAGTACTCCAGGGTCTGACTCTGGAAACACCATATATTTT. Protein product: CASTPGSDSGNTIYF.

This rearrangement joins TRBV7-2 to TRBJ1-2; 7 bases map to TRBD1. The germline V gene encodes CDR1 SGHTA and CDR2 FQGNSA. The CDR3 has 19 residues. The V gene end was trimmed by 6 bases and the J gene end by 0 bases; junction bases not matched to a gene: 19. The CDR3 coding sequence is TGTGCCAGCAGAAGATGGGGGGACAGCGCCAACGGAGCTAACTATGGCTACACCTTC. Protein product: CASRRWGDSANGANYGYTF.

A few counts support this clone. The genes are TRBV5-6 and TRBJ1-1; unclear D gene. The germline gives CDR1 SGHDT, CDR2 YYEEEE. The CDR3 consists of 12 residues. Deletions cut 2 bases from V and 3 bases from J, with 5 bases between. CDR3 in DNA: TGTGCCAGCAGCTTAGCGTACACTGAAGCTTTCTTT. Encoded protein: CASSLAYTEAFF.

V gene TRBV20-1 combines with J gene TRBJ2-1; 8 positions agree with TRBD2. Germline loops: CDR1 DFQATT, CDR2 SNEGSKA (reference sequence). V dropped 3 bases and J dropped 6; count of bases not matched to a gene: 4. The CDR3 is 13 residues long. The CDR3 is CSASPAGVNEQFF. DNA for the CDR3: TGCAGTGCTAGTCCAGCGGGAGTCAATGAGCAGTTCTTC.

CDR3 protein: CASSYDRGGQPQHF. CDR3 coding DNA: TGTGCCAGCAGTTACGACAGGGGCGGACAGCCCCAGCATTTT. The rearrangement joins TRBV6-5 to TRBJ1-5; TRBD1 matches at 8 bases. The CDR3 is made up of 14 amino acids. With V trimmed by 2 bases and J by 7 bases, 4 bases remained unmatched. Germline CDR1 reads MNHEY; CDR2 reads SVGAGI.

V and J are TRBV5-1 and TRBJ1-1; D is uncertain. The CDR3 contains 14 residues. Germline V gene sequence: CDR1 SGHRS, CDR2 YFSETQ. Trimming cost V 3 bases and J 0 bases, with 9 bases left between them. The CDR3 region is CASSSFLMNTEAFF. Here the CDR3 DNA reads TGCGCCAGCAGCTCTTTTCTTATGAACACTGAAGCTTTCTTT.

The chain combines TRBV7-2 with TRBJ2-7, with 8 bases aligning to TRBD2. This CDR3 has 16 residues. CDR1 and CDR2 from the germline V gene are SGHTA and FQGNSA. Trimming cost V 6 bases and J 0 bases; bases outside gene matches: 10. The DNA for the CDR3 is TGTGCCAGCAGTCGAGTAGCGGGGCTTAGCTCCTACGAGCAGTACTTC. Amino acid sequence: CASSRVAGLSSYEQYF.

The V call is TRBV10-3, the J call TRBJ2-1, with D maybe TRBD2 (5 bases). The CDR3 has 16 residues. In germline, CDR1 is ENHRY, CDR2 SYGVKD. Trimming stripped 4 bases from V and 0 bases from J, with 13 bases between. CDR3 nucleotides: TGTGCCATCAGTGCCTCCGGGGTAGGCTCCTACAATGAGCAGTTCTTC. Protein sequence: CAISASGVGSYNEQFF.

The chain combines TRBV24-1 with TRBJ2-2; D is perhaps TRBD2 (5 bases). Germline values: CDR1 KGHDR, CDR2 SFDVKD. The CDR3 loop spans 18 amino acids. The V end lost 1 base, the J end lost 0 bases, and 14 bases lay between the germline ends. The CDR3 is CATSDLRSRESNTGELFF. The CDR3 DNA reads TGTGCCACCAGTGATTTAAGATCGAGGGAGTCGAACACCGGGGAGCTGTTTTTT.

The chain is built from TRBV7-2 and TRBJ1-2, with D possibly being TRBD1 (5 bases). V lost 1 base and J lost 2, with 5 bases in between. This CDR3 comprises 13 residues. Germline CDR1 SGHTA, CDR2 FQGNSA. The CDR3 DNA follows: TGTGCCAGCAGCTTAGGACAGAACTATGGCTACACCTTC. Protein product: CASSLGQNYGYTF.

The rearrangement uses TRBV19 and TRBJ2-4, with 7 bases lining up with TRBD2. Germline assignment: CDR1 LNHDA and CDR2 SQIVND (reference sequence). V trimming: 1 base; J trimming: 8 bases; junction bases outside the gene matches: 2. CDR3 length: 13 amino acids. Here the CDR3 DNA reads TGTGCCAGTAGTATAGCTCGGGGGGACATTCAGTACTTC. Encoded protein: CASSIARGDIQYF.

The sample holds a few counts of this clone. The rearrangement joins TRBV28 to TRBJ1-6, with 7 bases lining up with TRBD1. Trimming removed 5 bases from V and 3 bases from J; junction bases left unmatched: 1. The CDR3 loop spans 14 amino acids. Looked up from germline, CDR1 is MDHEN and CDR2 is SYDVKM. The DNA for the CDR3 is TGTGCCAGCAGTGCAGGGGGCTATAATTCACCCCTCCACTTT. Translation: CASSAGGYNSPLHF.

V and J are TRBV5-6 and TRBJ1-1; possible D gene TRBD1, 5 bases. This CDR3 comprises 14 residues. CDR1 is SGHDT and CDR2 is YYEEEE in the germline V gene. Between the trimmed V and J ends, which lost 3 bases and 6 bases, there was a span of 15 bases. CDR3 nucleotides: TGTGCCAGCAGCTGGGGCCGCCCGGGTCCTGAAGCTTTCTTT. The encoded protein is CASSWGRPGPEAFF. Combining the CDR3 with reference TRBV5-6 and TRBJ1-1 gives the whole variable domain DAGVTQSPTHLIKTRGQQVTLRCSPKSGHDTVSWYQQALGQGPQFIFQYYEEEERQRGNFPDRFSGHQFPNYSSELNVNALLLGDSALYLCASSWGRPGPEAFFGQGTRLTVV.

This clone came up a few times. Other DNA sequences in this sample translate to the same CDR3. J is TRBJ2-1 and V is TRBV11-3; 12 bases are a match to TRBD2. Trimming removed 5 bases from V and 2 bases from J; junction bases left unmatched: 4. The CDR3 runs to 16 residues. From germline, CDR1 is SGHNT and CDR2 YENEEA. CDR3 in DNA: TGTGCCAGCAGCCTGGGACTAGCGGGCACCTACAATGAGCAGTTCTTC. Translation gives CASSLGLAGTYNEQFF.

This clone was recorded a few times. The rearrangement joins TRBV19 to TRBJ1-6; no clear D gene. V was clipped by 5 bases and J by 10 bases, with 6 bases between them. This CDR3 has 11 residues. The germline V gene has CDR1 LNHDA and CDR2 SQIVND (reference sequence). The CDR3 DNA follows: TGTGCCAGTAGTGCGGGGTCACCCCTCCACTTT. Its translation: CASSAGSPLHF.

V usage is TRBV19 and J usage is TRBJ1-2; D possibly corresponds to TRBD1 (5 bases). Per the germline V gene, CDR1 is LNHDA and CDR2 is SQIVND (reference sequence). The CDR3 covers 15 residues. Trimming shortened V by 5 bases and J by 0 bases, and 13 bases separated the two germline ends. The CDR3 loop is CASSSTTATNYGYTF. The CDR3, as DNA: TGTGCCAGTAGTTCTACGACAGCTACTAACTATGGCTACACCTTC.

This chain connects TRBV12-3 or TRBV12-4 to TRBJ2-5, with D hard to call. This CDR3 region has 12 residues. V was clipped by 4 bases and J by 4 bases, with 7 bases between them. CDR3 protein: CASSYSRETQYF. The CDR3 nucleotides are TGTGCCAGCAGTTACAGTCGAGAGACCCAGTACTTC.

J is TRBJ1-2 and V is TRBV18, with D possibly matching TRBD1 (6 bases). Between the trimmed V and J ends, which lost 0 bases and 8 bases, there was a span of 10 bases. There are 13 residues in the CDR3. Germline V gene lookup returns CDR1 KGHSH and CDR2 LQKENI. The CDR3, as DNA: TGTGCCAGCTCACCACCGCACAGGGACGGCTACACCTTC. Its protein product is CASSPPHRDGYTF.

The table lists this clone with a few counts. This rearrangement joins TRBV10-3 to TRBJ2-7; the D is unclear. The CDR3 is 13 amino acids. Trimming pared 3 bases from V and 6 bases from J, leaving 12 bases between. The germline gives CDR1 ENHRY, CDR2 SYGVKD. The CDR3 nucleotides are TGTGCCATCAGTGACGCGGCCCCAGCCGAGCAGTACTTC. Protein sequence: CAISDAAPAEQYF.

This sequence joins TRBV24-1 and TRBJ1-5; the match to TRBD1 covers 10 bases. From germline, CDR1 is KGHDR and CDR2 SFDVKD. The CDR3 sequence is 17 residues long. Trimming cost V 2 bases and J 6 bases; bases outside gene matches: 9. DNA for the CDR3: TGTGCCACCAGTGATTCGGCCCGGGACAGGGGATTTCAGCCCCAGCATTTT. It codes for CATSDSARDRGFQPQHF.

V gene TRBV6-6 combines with J gene TRBJ2-7, with D perhaps matching TRBD2 (5 bases). This CDR3 is built from 15 residues. CDR1 is MNHNY and CDR2 is SVGAGI in the germline V gene (reference sequence). Trimming left V 4 bases short and J 3 bases short, with 16 bases between. As DNA, the CDR3 is TGTGCCAGCAGTTTAATGGGGAGTGGGTACTACGAGCAGTACTTC. Protein product: CASSLMGSGYYEQYF.

This clone was counted a single time. V is TRBV5-1 and J is TRBJ2-1, with 9 bases lining up with TRBD2. Germline lookup yields CDR1 SGHRS and CDR2 YFSETQ. The CDR3 is 17 amino acids. Trimming cost V 0 bases and J 0 bases; bases outside gene matches: 4. The CDR3 reads CASSLAISGSSYNEQFF. CDR3 DNA: TGCGCCAGCAGCTTGGCGATTAGCGGGAGCTCCTACAATGAGCAGTTCTTC.

V is TRBV10-3 and J is TRBJ1-2, with D perhaps TRBD1 (6 bases). Between the trimmed V and J ends, which lost 8 bases and 2 bases, there was a span of 12 bases. The length of the CDR3 is 13 residues. Germline values: CDR1 ENHRY, CDR2 SYGVKD. The CDR3, as DNA: TGTGCCATCGACCAGGGGAGAAACTATGGCTACACCTTC. Translation gives CAIDQGRNYGYTF.

This chain joins TRBV2 and TRBJ1-1; no reliable D call. Trimming took off 4 bases at V and 3 bases at J, with 9 bases between the two ends. Germline lookup yields CDR1 SNHLY and CDR2 FYNNEI. The CDR3 extends over 13 amino acids. CDR3: CASSGTEYTEAFF. As DNA, the CDR3 is TGTGCCAGCAGTGGAACGGAGTACACTGAAGCTTTCTTT. Together with reference TRBV2 and TRBJ1-1, the CDR3 gives the full variable domain: EPEVTQTPSHQVTQMGQEVILRCVPISNHLYFYWYRQILGQKVEFLVSFYNNEISEKSEIFDDQFSVERPDGSNFTLKIRSTKLEDSAMYFCASSGTEYTEAFFGQGTRLTVV.

The chain uses TRBV5-8 and TRBJ2-2; 9 bases are a match to TRBD2. With V trimmed by 2 bases and J by 5 bases, 7 bases remained unmatched. This CDR3 contains 16 residues. CDR1 is SGHTS, CDR2 YDEGEE, per germline. The CDR3: CASSFSLTSGTGELFF. CDR3 in DNA: TGTGCCAGCAGCTTCAGCCTTACTAGCGGGACCGGGGAGCTGTTTTTT.

CDR3 sequence: CSVQGEGYEQYF. CDR3 in DNA: TGCAGCGTCCAAGGTGAGGGTTACGAGCAGTACTTC. This chain joins TRBV29-1 and TRBJ2-7; tentative D call: TRBD2 (5 bases). The germline V gene has CDR1 SQVTM and CDR2 ANQGSEA. The CDR3 extends over 12 amino acids. The V gene lost 6 bases and the J gene lost 4 bases, with 13 bases spanning the gap.

This clone has more than one count but fewer than ten. The rearrangement uses TRBV6-1 and TRBJ2-7, with 7 positions matching TRBD1. Trimming removed 1 base from V and 2 bases from J; junction bases left unmatched: 5. The CDR3 spans 15 residues. Germline CDR1 is MNHNS and CDR2 is SASEGT. CDR3 amino acids: CASSEGRQGAYEQYF. In nucleotides, the CDR3 is TGTGCCAGCAGTGAAGGTCGGCAGGGGGCCTACGAGCAGTACTTC.

The chain links TRBV7-8 to TRBJ2-7; TRBD2 aligns across 9 bases. Trimming at V came to 3 bases and at J to 6 bases, leaving 3 bases not matched to a gene. CDR1 is SGHVS and CDR2 is FQNEAQ in the germline V gene. This CDR3 comprises 13 residues. CDR3 sequence: CASSFSGSGEQYF. CDR3 DNA sequence: TGTGCCAGCAGCTTTAGCGGGAGTGGCGAGCAGTACTTC.